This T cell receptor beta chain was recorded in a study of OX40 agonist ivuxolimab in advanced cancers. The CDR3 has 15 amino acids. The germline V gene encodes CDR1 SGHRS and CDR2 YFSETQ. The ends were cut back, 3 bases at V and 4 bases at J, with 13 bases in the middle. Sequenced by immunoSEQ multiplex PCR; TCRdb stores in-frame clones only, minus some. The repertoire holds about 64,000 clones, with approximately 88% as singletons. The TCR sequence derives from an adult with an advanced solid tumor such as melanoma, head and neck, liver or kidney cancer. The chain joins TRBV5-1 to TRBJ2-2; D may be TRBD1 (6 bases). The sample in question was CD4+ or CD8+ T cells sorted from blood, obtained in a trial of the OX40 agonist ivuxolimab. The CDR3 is CASSSLGQVTGELFF. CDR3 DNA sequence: TGCGCCAGCAGCTCCCTGGGACAAGTCACCGGGGAGCTGTTTTTT.